Below, one T cell receptor (beta chain) is given with its context. Its antigen is not identified. Study processing details: ImmunoSEQ only sent back junction sequences with no quality scores, so filtering was done differently. Assay: immunoSEQ multiplex PCR; the TCRdb copy retains only in-frame clones and omits some. The D gene and trimming were derived from the DNA, and the V and J assignments and clone size from that table. The data contain 850,000 to 1,200,000 clones, about 77% of them seen just once; the ten biggest clones take up approximately 1.5%. These data are taken from a study of shared clonotypes between healthy human individuals. Overall study results and limits: Though the depth was large, rarefaction showed that sorted-subset sequencing was incomplete. Unshared clonotypes carried lower generation probabilities than those common to all four donors. Several donors shared about 5% of their naive CD4 clonotypes.

Trimming removed 0 bases from V and 3 bases from J, with 8 bases in between. Germline assignment: CDR1 LNHNV and CDR2 YYDKDF (reference sequence). CDR3 size: 14 residues. Sequencing input: memory CD4+ T cells sorted from blood. Subset indicated: CD45RA-negative fraction. V gene TRBV15 combines with J gene TRBJ1-2; D remains unclear. The receptor's source is a man between 18 and 29 years old in good health. Here the CDR3 DNA reads TGTGCCACCAGCAGAGACGGTCTTTACTATGGCTACACCTTC. Its protein is CATSRDGLYYGYTF.